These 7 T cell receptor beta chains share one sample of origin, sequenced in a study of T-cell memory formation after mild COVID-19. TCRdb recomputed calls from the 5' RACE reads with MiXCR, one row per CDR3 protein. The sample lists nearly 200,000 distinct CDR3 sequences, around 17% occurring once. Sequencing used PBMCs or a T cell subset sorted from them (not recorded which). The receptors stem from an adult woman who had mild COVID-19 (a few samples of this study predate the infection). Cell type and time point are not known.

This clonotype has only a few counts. CDR3 DNA: TGTGCCAGCAGCTTAGCGCAGGTAGCTTTCTTT. It yields the protein CASSLAQVAFF. The J gene is TRBJ1-1, the V gene TRBV11-1, with D unresolved. Germline CDR1 SGHAT, CDR2 FQDESV (reference sequence). This CDR3 region has 11 residues. Trimming pared 0 bases from V and 10 bases from J, leaving 6 bases between. The full variable domain, rest sourced from reference TRBV11-1 and TRBJ1-1, is EAEVAQSPRYKITEKSQAVAFWCDPISGHATLYWYRQILGQGPELLVQFQDESVVDDSQLPKDRFSAERLKGVDSTLKIQPAELGDSAMYLCASSLAQVAFFGQGTRLTVV.

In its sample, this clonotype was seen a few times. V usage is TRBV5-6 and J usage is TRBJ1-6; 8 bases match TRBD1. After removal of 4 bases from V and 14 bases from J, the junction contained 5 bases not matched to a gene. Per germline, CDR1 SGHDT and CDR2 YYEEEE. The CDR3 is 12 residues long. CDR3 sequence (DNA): TGTGCCAGCAGCCTGGGACAGGACACCCTCCACTTT. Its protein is CASSLGQDTLHF.

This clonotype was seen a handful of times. CDR3: CASSLGLAGRRDEQYF. The CDR3 DNA reads TGCGCCAGCAGCTTGGGCCTAGCGGGCAGAAGGGACGAGCAGTACTTC. The J gene is TRBJ2-7, the V gene TRBV5-1; 8 bases fit TRBD2. V was pared by 0 bases and J by 5 bases, with 10 bases of the junction left unmatched. The CDR3 extends over 16 amino acids. CDR1 and CDR2 (germline): SGHRS, YFSETQ.

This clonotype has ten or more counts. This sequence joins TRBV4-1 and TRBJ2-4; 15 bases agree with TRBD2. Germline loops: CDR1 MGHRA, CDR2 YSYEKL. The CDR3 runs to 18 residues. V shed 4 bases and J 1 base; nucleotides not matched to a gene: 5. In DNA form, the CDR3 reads TGCGCCAGCAGCCTGGGACTAGCGGGGGGCTCGGCCAAAAACATTCAGTACTTC. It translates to CASSLGLAGGSAKNIQYF.

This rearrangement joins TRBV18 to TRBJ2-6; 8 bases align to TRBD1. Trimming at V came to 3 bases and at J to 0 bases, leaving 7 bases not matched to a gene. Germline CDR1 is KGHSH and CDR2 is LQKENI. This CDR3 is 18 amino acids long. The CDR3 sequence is CASSPTGTGSSGANVLTF. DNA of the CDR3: TGTGCCAGCTCACCGACCGGGACAGGCTCCTCTGGGGCCAACGTCCTGACTTTC.

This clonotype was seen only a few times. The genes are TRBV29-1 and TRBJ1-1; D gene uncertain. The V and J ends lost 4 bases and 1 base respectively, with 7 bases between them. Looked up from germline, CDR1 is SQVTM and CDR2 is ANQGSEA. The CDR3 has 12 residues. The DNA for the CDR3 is TGCAGCGTTGGTCCTGAGAACACTGAAGCTTTCTTT. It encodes CSVGPENTEAFF.

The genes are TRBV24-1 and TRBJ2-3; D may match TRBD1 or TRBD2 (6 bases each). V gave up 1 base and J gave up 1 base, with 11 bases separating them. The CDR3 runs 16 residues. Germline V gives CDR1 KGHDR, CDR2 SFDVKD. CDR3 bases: TGTGCCACCAGTGATTTTAACGGGGGCGGCACAGATACGCAGTATTTT. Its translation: CATSDFNGGGTDTQYF.